These 26 T cell receptor beta chains share one sample of origin, sequenced in a study of neurological immune-mediated disorders. TCRdb fed the 5' RACE reads into MiXCR, producing one record per CDR3 protein. The sample shows 20,000 or so distinct CDR3 sequences, about 2.5% of them seen only once. What was sequenced was PBMCs. The receptor set was obtained from a young woman with multiple sclerosis.

This clonotype was seen repeatedly, ten times or more. The gene calls are TRBV6-6 and TRBJ1-4; D is undetermined. This CDR3 contains 14 residues. The germline gives CDR1 MNHNY, CDR2 SVGAGI (reference sequence). Trimming pared 5 bases from V and 1 base from J, leaving 8 bases between. The CDR3 spells CASSGRLTNEKLFF. CDR3 DNA: TGTGCCAGCAGTGGTCGATTAACTAATGAAAAACTGTTTTTT.

This clonotype was found many times. This rearrangement joins TRBV15 to TRBJ2-1, with 12 bases that match TRBD2. Germline V lookup: CDR1 LNHNV, CDR2 YYDKDF (reference sequence). Trimming removed 1 base from V and 4 bases from J; junction bases left unmatched: 2. The CDR3 extends over 16 amino acids. The CDR3 DNA sequence: TGTGCCACCAGCAGAGTTGGACTAGCGGGATACAATGAGCAGTTCTTC. It translates to CATSRVGLAGYNEQFF.

This clonotype has a count of ten or more. The genes are TRBV10-3 and TRBJ2-7; no clear D. V lost 3 bases, J lost 1 base, and 13 bases lay in between. The germline V gene encodes CDR1 ENHRY and CDR2 SYGVKD. This CDR3 has 15 amino acids. CDR3 in amino acids: CAISERQAGSYEQYV. The DNA of the CDR3 is TGTGCCATCAGTGAACGGCAGGCTGGTTCCTACGAGCAGTACGTC.

This clonotype was found many times. The chain links TRBV20-1 to TRBJ2-6; TRBD2 might be the D (5 bases). Germline V gene sequence: CDR1 DFQATT, CDR2 SNEGSKA (reference sequence). The V end was cut by 5 bases, the J end by 0 bases, with 8 bases between. This CDR3 spans 14 amino acids. The CDR3: CSAEGLSGANVLTF. The CDR3 region has the DNA TGCAGTGCTGAAGGACTCTCTGGGGCCAACGTCCTGACTTTC.

In its sample, this clonotype was seen many times. The genes are TRBV20-1 and TRBJ2-1, with D uncertain. The germline gives CDR1 DFQATT, CDR2 SNEGSKA (reference sequence). V was clipped by 5 bases and J by 0 bases, with 29 bases between them. The length of the CDR3 is 20 residues. CDR3 sequence reads: CSARLGSRKTLRSSYNEQFF. The CDR3 DNA is TGCAGTGCTCGTCTGGGTAGCAGGAAGACTTTAAGGAGCTCCTACAATGAGCAGTTCTTC.

This clonotype was observed at least ten times. A junction boundary mismatches the germline segment, possibly from a read error. The gene calls are TRBV5-6 and TRBJ2-1; TRBD2 is a possible D gene (6 bases). CDR1 and CDR2 from the germline V gene are SGHDT and YYEEEE. This CDR3 spans 11 amino acids. The CDR3 DNA reads as TGTGCCAGCAGCTTGGGGCCAGGGACTCGCTTC. Translating gives CASSLGPGTRF.

This clonotype appeared many times. The J gene is TRBJ1-1, the V gene TRBV5-1; D might be TRBD1 (6 bases). Trimming pared 4 bases from V and 4 bases from J, leaving 14 bases between. CDR3 size: 14 residues. Germline CDR1 reads SGHRS; CDR2 reads YFSETQ. CDR3 residues: CASSRLGQSTEAFF. CDR3 nucleotides: TGCGCCAGCAGCCGCCTTGGACAGTCCACTGAAGCTTTCTTT.

This clonotype was found many times. This chain joins TRBV7-2 and TRBJ2-5, with TRBD2 as a possible D gene (6 bases). Germline CDR1 SGHTA, CDR2 FQGNSA. The CDR3 is 15 residues long. V dropped 3 bases and J dropped 5 bases, with 16 bases sitting between them. The CDR3 DNA is TGTGCCAGCAGCTTGGGCATGGCGGGACTTGAGACCCAGTACTTC. This sequence encodes CASSLGMAGLETQYF.

In its sample, this clonotype was seen many times. The V call is TRBV30, the J call TRBJ1-1; no firm D call. V was shortened by 1 base and J by 4 bases, with 4 bases between the two germline ends. Germline V gives CDR1 GTSNPN, CDR2 SVGIG (reference sequence). The CDR3 loop spans 11 amino acids. The CDR3 loop reads CAWSGTTEAFF. CDR3 bases: TGTGCCTGGAGTGGGACCACTGAAGCTTTCTTT.

To note about this clonotype: The junction shows a germline mismatch at one end, possibly a read error. The chain recombines TRBV10-3 with TRBJ1-5; 7 nucleotides align to TRBD1. The CDR3 consists of 13 residues. In germline, CDR1 is ENHRY, CDR2 SYGVKD. CDR3 nucleotides: TGTGCCATCGGAGGGAGAGGGGGACAGCCCCAGAATTTT. Amino acid sequence: CAIGGRGGQPQNF.

The rearrangement joins TRBV5-1 to TRBJ1-6; D is perhaps TRBD1 (5 bases). CDR1 and CDR2 (germline): SGHRS, YFSETQ. The CDR3 is made up of 16 amino acids. V lost 2 bases to trimming and J lost 0 bases, with 9 bases between them. For the CDR3, the DNA is TGCGCCAGCAGCTTCGGGGGGAGCTCCTATAATTCACCCCTCCACTTT. This sequence encodes CASSFGGSSYNSPLHF.

Many counts were recorded for this clonotype. This chain uses TRBV3-1 with TRBJ2-1; possibly TRBD1 or TRBD2 for D (5 bases each). The CDR3 is made up of 14 amino acids. The germline gives CDR1 LGHDT, CDR2 YNNKEL (reference sequence). V was pared by 3 bases and J by 7 bases, with 13 bases between. This CDR3 reads CASSQWGRSNEQFF. CDR3 in DNA: TGTGCCAGCAGCCAGTGGGGACGGTCGAATGAGCAGTTCTTC.

This clonotype was recorded many times. The chain has TRBV7-2 and TRBJ2-3; 8 bases match TRBD1. The CDR3 loop spans 15 amino acids. The germline V gene encodes CDR1 SGHTA and CDR2 FQGNSA. Trimming took 5 bases from V and 3 from J; bases not matched to a gene: 7. This CDR3 is CASSPGQGLTDTQYF. The CDR3 DNA is TGTGCCAGCAGCCCAGGACAGGGCCTAACAGATACGCAGTATTTT.

Many counts were recorded for this clonotype. The V and J genes are TRBV3-1 and TRBJ1-1; D gene unclear. The CDR3 length is 15 residues. Germline CDR1 LGHDT, CDR2 YNNKEL (reference sequence). Trimming removed 1 base at V and 5 bases at J, with 14 bases between. The CDR3, as DNA: TGTGCCAGCAGCCAAGTTACGTTCGGCGGGACTGAAGCTTTCTTT. Amino acids: CASSQVTFGGTEAFF.

This clonotype was seen at least ten times. The gene calls are TRBV9 and TRBJ2-7; 9 positions agree with TRBD2. V dropped 3 bases and J dropped 6; count of bases not matched to a gene: 7. Germline V gene lookup returns CDR1 SGDLS and CDR2 YYNGEE. This CDR3 is 14 amino acids long. This chain's CDR3 is CASSAGLASGEQYF. The CDR3 DNA is TGTGCCAGCAGCGCCGGACTAGCGTCGGGCGAGCAGTACTTC.

This clonotype was observed many times. The chain is built from TRBV9 and TRBJ2-3, with 13 bases that match TRBD2. Trimming removed 4 bases from V and 0 bases from J; junction bases left unmatched: 14. Per germline, CDR1 SGDLS and CDR2 YYNGEE. The CDR3 sequence is 20 residues long. For the CDR3, the DNA is TGTGCCAGCAGCCCGACCCCCGGGACTAGCGGGACCTCTAGCACAGATACGCAGTATTTT. Translated: CASSPTPGTSGTSSTDTQYF.

This clonotype showed up many times. Relative to the germline gene, one junction end is altered; a read error may explain this. V is TRBV20-1 and J is TRBJ1-6, with D perhaps matching TRBD1 (5 bases). The CDR3 loop spans 14 amino acids. Germline CDR1 reads DFQATT; CDR2 reads SNEGSKA (reference sequence). Written as DNA, the CDR3 is TGCAGTGCTAGACTTCGACAGATAAATTCACCCCTCAACTTT. Encoded protein: CSARLRQINSPLNF.

This clonotype was recorded many times. The gene calls are TRBV20-1 and TRBJ1-1; D is perhaps TRBD1 (6 bases). The V gene lost 0 bases and the J gene lost 2 bases, with 13 bases spanning the gap. Per germline, CDR1 DFQATT and CDR2 SNEGSKA (reference sequence). The CDR3 is 15 amino acids. The CDR3 DNA reads TGCAGTGCTAGAGACGGGGGCACGCGAAACACTGAAGCTTTCTTT. This translates into CSARDGGTRNTEAFF.

This clonotype was observed at least ten times. The rearrangement links TRBV20-1 to TRBJ2-7, with 10 bases that match TRBD2. The CDR3 loop spans 13 amino acids. Per the germline V gene, CDR1 is DFQATT and CDR2 is SNEGSKA (reference sequence). V shed 6 bases and J 2 bases; nucleotides not matched to a gene: 4. As DNA, the CDR3 is TGCAGTGCCAATAGCGGGGGGACCTACGAGCAGTACTTC. Encoded protein: CSANSGGTYEQYF.

This clonotype was seen at least ten times. The chain recombines TRBV10-3 with TRBJ2-2, with D unclear. Between the trimmed V and J ends, which lost 3 bases and 1 base, there was a span of 6 bases. Germline lookup yields CDR1 ENHRY and CDR2 SYGVKD. This CDR3 has 14 amino acids. The CDR3 protein is CAISDQVNTGELFF. CDR3 DNA sequence: TGTGCCATCAGTGACCAGGTGAACACCGGGGAGCTGTTTTTT.

This clonotype was observed at least ten times. V and J are TRBV27 and TRBJ1-1; 7 nucleotides agree with TRBD1. CDR3 length: 15 residues. Germline V gene data show CDR1 as MNHEY and CDR2 as SMNVEV (reference sequence). The ends lost 5 bases at V and 5 bases at J; junction bases unmatched: 11. The CDR3: CASSPTIPGGTEAFF. The CDR3 DNA reads as TGTGCCAGCAGTCCCACCATTCCAGGGGGGACTGAAGCTTTCTTT.

This clonotype came up many times. The V call is TRBV6-2 or TRBV6-3, the J call TRBJ2-5; a weak D match, TRBD2 (7 bases). The germline V and J ends were trimmed by 7 bases and 5 bases, with 17 bases remaining between them. Germline-derived CDR1 and CDR2 are MNHEY and SVGEGT. CDR3 size: 14 residues. The CDR3 nucleotides read TGTGCCAGCAAACCGACGGGGGGCCGCGAGACCCAGTACTTC. It specifies CASKPTGGRETQYF.

In its sample, this clonotype was seen many times. V gene TRBV2 combines with J gene TRBJ1-4; D unclear. The germline V and J ends were trimmed by 10 bases and 8 bases, with 8 bases remaining between them. There are 10 residues in the CDR3. Germline CDR1 is SNHLY and CDR2 is FYNNEI. DNA of the CDR3: TGTGCCACCCGGAGAGAAAAACTGTTTTTT. It specifies CATRREKLFF.

This clonotype was picked up a small number of times. This chain joins TRBV10-3 and TRBJ2-6, with 10 bases that match TRBD1. Trimming at V came to 7 bases and at J to 0 bases, leaving 3 bases not matched to a gene. In germline, CDR1 is ENHRY, CDR2 SYGVKD. The CDR3 has 16 residues. CDR3 protein: CAIKGQGSSGANVLTF. CDR3 DNA: TGTGCCATCAAGGGACAGGGGTCCTCTGGGGCCAACGTCCTGACTTTC.

This clonotype was found many times. This rearrangement joins TRBV7-6 to TRBJ1-1; D is possibly TRBD1 (5 bases). CDR1 and CDR2 (germline): SGHVS, FNYEAQ. The CDR3 extends over 13 amino acids. V shed 2 bases and J shed 8 bases, with 12 bases lying between them. The CDR3 spells CASSLTGSAEAFF. CDR3 nucleotides: TGTGCCAGCAGCTTAACAGGATCTGCCGAAGCTTTCTTT.

This clonotype was picked up many times. The rearrangement uses TRBV7-8 and TRBJ2-7; the D is unclear. The CDR3 covers 14 residues. CDR1 SGHVS and CDR2 FQNEAQ come from the germline V gene. V was trimmed by 2 bases and J by 2 bases, leaving 10 bases between them. This CDR3 is CASSLQNHPYEQYV. The CDR3 nucleotides are TGTGCCAGCAGCTTACAGAACCACCCCTACGAGCAGTACGTC.